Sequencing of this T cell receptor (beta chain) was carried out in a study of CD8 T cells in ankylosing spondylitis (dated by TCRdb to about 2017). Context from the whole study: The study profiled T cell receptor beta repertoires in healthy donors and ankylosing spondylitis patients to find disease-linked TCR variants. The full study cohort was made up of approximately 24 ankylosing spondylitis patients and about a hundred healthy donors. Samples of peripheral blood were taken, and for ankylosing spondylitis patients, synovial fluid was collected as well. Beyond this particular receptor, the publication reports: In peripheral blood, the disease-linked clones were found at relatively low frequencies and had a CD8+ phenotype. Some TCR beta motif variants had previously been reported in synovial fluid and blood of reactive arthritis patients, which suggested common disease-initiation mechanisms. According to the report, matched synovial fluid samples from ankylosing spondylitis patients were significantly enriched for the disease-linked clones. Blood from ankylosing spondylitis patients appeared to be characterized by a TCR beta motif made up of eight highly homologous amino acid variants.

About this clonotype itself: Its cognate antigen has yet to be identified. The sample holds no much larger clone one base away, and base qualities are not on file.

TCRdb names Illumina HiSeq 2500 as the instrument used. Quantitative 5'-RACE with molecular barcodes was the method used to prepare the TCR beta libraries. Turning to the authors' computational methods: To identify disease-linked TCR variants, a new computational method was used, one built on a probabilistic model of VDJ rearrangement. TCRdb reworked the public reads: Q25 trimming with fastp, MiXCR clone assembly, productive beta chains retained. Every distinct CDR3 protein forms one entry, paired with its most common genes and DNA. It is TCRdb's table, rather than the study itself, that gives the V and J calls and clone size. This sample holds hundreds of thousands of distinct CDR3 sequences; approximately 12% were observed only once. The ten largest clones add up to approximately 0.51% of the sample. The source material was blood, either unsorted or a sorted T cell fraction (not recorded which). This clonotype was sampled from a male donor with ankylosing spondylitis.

The sequence in DNA is TGTGCCAGCAATTCAGGACAGGGCGGATATGGCTACACCTTC. It translates to CASNSGQGGYGYTF. The chain couples TRBV12-3 or TRBV12-4 to TRBJ1-2; 8 nucleotides in the junction match TRBD1. CDR3 length: 14 amino acids, cysteine to phenylalanine. Just the 42-base CDR3 DNA is kept, in frame starting at base 1. The germline V end is reduced by 7 bases and the J end by 5 bases; junction bases left unmatched: 9.